These T cell receptor beta chains were read from a single sample in a study of control samples from healthy donors and cancer patients. Assay used: immunoSEQ multiplex PCR; TCRdb lists only in-frame clones, some missing. The table shows roughly 100,000 clones, with around nine tenths occurring only once. What was sequenced was blood. All receptors derive from a young man in good health. The CDR3 runs from the conserved cysteine through the conserved F or W. A D gene is named only where the DNA matches it firmly. Clone size is stated in some rows and not others, as once, few, many or a class when expanded.

d_gene	v_gene	len	abundance	j_gene	CDR3aa	CDR3nt
NA	TRBV6-5	12	NA	TRBJ1-3	CASRTWTDTIYF	TGTGCCAGCAGGACCTGGACAGACACCATATATTTT
TRBD1	TRBV27	14	NA	TRBJ2-5	CASGQTGAGETQYF	TGTGCCAGCGGGCAGACAGGGGCTGGGGAGACCCAGTACTTC
NA	TRBV6-2/TRBV6-3	12	NA	TRBJ2-3	CASSYVRDTQYF	TGTGCCAGCAGTTATGTTAGGGATACGCAGTATTTT
NA	TRBV27	17	NA	TRBJ2-6	CASSLSSGASGANVLTF	TGTGCCAGCAGTTTATCCTCCGGGGCGTCTGGGGCCAACGTCCTGACTTTC
TRBD2	TRBV2	14	NA	TRBJ2-5	CATKPGTSAETQYF	TGTGCCACCAAACCGGGGACTAGCGCTGAGACCCAGTACTTC
NA	TRBV12-3/TRBV12-4	13	NA	TRBJ1-6	CASSQTMNSPLHF	TGTGCCAGCAGTCAGACAATGAATTCACCCCTCCACTTT
TRBD1	TRBV19	17	NA	TRBJ1-2	CASSIDLSTGGNYGYTF	TGTGCCAGTAGTATAGATCTCTCGACAGGGGGGAACTATGGCTACACCTTC
NA	TRBV5-8	14	NA	TRBJ1-2	CASSFRPGAQGYTF	TGTGCCAGCAGCTTCCGTCCGGGGGCGCAAGGCTACACCTTC
NA	TRBV9	15	NA	TRBJ1-2	CASSVERFAYYGYTF	TGTGCCAGCAGCGTAGAACGGTTCGCGTACTATGGCTACACCTTC
NA	TRBV19	15	NA	TRBJ2-3	CASSLTGQGTDTQYF	TGTGCCAGTAGCTTAACGGGGCAGGGCACAGATACGCAGTATTTT
NA	TRBV19	15	NA	TRBJ1-5	CASSGRTISNQPQHF	TGTGCCAGTAGTGGTAGGACAATCAGCAATCAGCCCCAGCATTTT
TRBD1	TRBV3-1/TRBV3-2	15	NA	TRBJ1-2	CASSPPYRTGNGYTF	TGTGCCAGCAGCCCGCCCTACCGGACAGGGAATGGCTACACCTTC
NA	TRBV28	14	NA	TRBJ1-5	CASSLVPRHQPQHF	TGTGCCAGCAGTTTAGTCCCCCGCCATCAGCCCCAGCATTTT
NA	TRBV3-1/TRBV3-2	14	NA	TRBJ1-2	CASSPTLLGYGYTF	TGTGCCAGCAGCCCCACCCTACTGGGCTATGGCTACACCTTC
NA	TRBV7-3	14	NA	TRBJ1-1	CASSLGPMNTEAFF	TGTGCCAGCAGCTTAGGACCCATGAACACTGAAGCTTTCTTT
TRBD2	TRBV7-6	15	few	TRBJ2-7	CASSLGAAGVNVQYF	TGTGCCAGCAGCTTAGGGGCAGCGGGAGTCAATGTGCAGTACTTC
TRBD2	TRBV4-2	19	NA	TRBJ2-5	CASSLQTTHLAGGEETQYF	TGTGCCAGCAGCCTTCAAACCACCCATCTAGCGGGGGGCGAAGAGACCCAGTACTTC
TRBD1	TRBV27	14	NA	TRBJ2-7	CASRKTGGQYEQYF	TGTGCCAGCAGAAAAACAGGGGGCCAGTACGAGCAGTACTTC
TRBD1	TRBV27	15	few	TRBJ1-3	CASSRGGSSGNTIYF	TGTGCCAGCAGTCGAGGGGGCAGCTCTGGAAACACCATATATTTT
NA	TRBV5-4	16	few	TRBJ2-1	CASSSGGSVSYNEQFF	TGTGCCAGCAGTTCCGGTGGGAGCGTCTCCTACAATGAGCAGTTCTTC
NA	TRBV19	15	NA	TRBJ1-2	CASTPGQSRIYGYTF	TGTGCCAGTACTCCAGGACAGAGTCGGATTTATGGCTACACCTTC
TRBD2	TRBV28	13	once	TRBJ2-1	CASSPSGDNEQFF	TGTGCCAGCAGTCCTAGCGGGGACAATGAGCAGTTCTTC
NA	TRBV4-3	14	NA	TRBJ2-7	CASSQELVPYEQYF	TGCGCCAGCAGCCAAGAACTAGTACCCTACGAGCAGTACTTC
TRBD1	TRBV19	14	NA	TRBJ2-7	CASSRGQGSYEQYF	TGTGCCAGTAGTAGGGGACAGGGGTCCTACGAGCAGTACTTC
NA	TRBV9	16	NA	TRBJ1-4	CASSVGQPGTNEKLFF	TGTGCCAGCAGCGTAGGGCAGCCTGGGACTAATGAAAAACTGTTTTTT
NA	TRBV19	11	NA	TRBJ1-3	CASSRGNTIYF	TGTGCCAGTAGCCGTGGAAACACCATATATTTT
NA	TRBV30	17	NA	TRBJ2-2	CAWRRGLGPRGTGELFF	TGTGCCTGGAGGAGAGGGTTAGGGCCGCGGGGCACCGGGGAGCTGTTTTTT
TRBD2	TRBV10-2	14	once	TRBJ2-1	CASIRREGLNEQFF	TGCGCCAGCATACGGCGGGAGGGCCTAAATGAGCAGTTCTTC
TRBD1	TRBV18	14	NA	TRBJ2-4	CASSPRDSKNIQYF	TGTGCCAGCTCACCGAGGGACAGCAAAAACATTCAGTACTTC
NA	TRBV19	13	NA	TRBJ1-1	CASSISWNTEAFF	TGTGCCAGTAGTATAAGCTGGAACACTGAAGCTTTCTTT
TRBD2	TRBV11-2	18	NA	TRBJ2-7	CASSQRGSGRALTYEQYF	TGTGCCAGCAGCCAAAGAGGTAGCGGGAGGGCTTTAACCTACGAGCAGTACTTC
NA	TRBV5-4	16	NA	TRBJ1-1	CASSGSGYLGSTEAFF	TGTGCCAGCAGCGGCTCGGGGTACCTGGGAAGCACTGAAGCTTTCTTT
NA	TRBV30	14	NA	TRBJ2-2	CAWSPGGGPGELFF	TGTGCCTGGAGCCCAGGGGGGGGCCCCGGGGAGCTGTTTTTT
NA	TRBV30	13	NA	TRBJ1-6	CAWSRQAIGPLHF	TGTGCCTGGAGTCGGCAGGCAATTGGGCCCCTCCACTTT
NA	TRBV11-2	16	NA	TRBJ2-5	CASSQPRPDTQETQYF	TGTGCCAGCAGTCAACCCAGGCCTGATACCCAAGAGACCCAGTACTTC
NA	TRBV4-2	16	NA	TRBJ1-5	CASSQASSSGVQPQHF	TGTGCCAGCAGCCAAGCCAGCTCTTCAGGAGTTCAGCCCCAGCATTTT
TRBD2	TRBV6-5	15	NA	TRBJ2-1	CASSPGTSGFNEQFF	TGTGCCAGCAGCCCCGGGACTAGCGGGTTTAATGAGCAGTTCTTC
TRBD2	TRBV28	14	NA	TRBJ2-2	CASSLQAGTGELFF	TGTGCCAGCAGTTTACAAGCGGGAACCGGGGAGCTGTTTTTT
NA	TRBV3-1/TRBV3-2	15	NA	TRBJ1-3	CASSPHLARENTIYF	TGTGCCAGCAGCCCCCACCTCGCCAGGGAAAACACCATATATTTT
NA	TRBV5-1	17	NA	TRBJ1-2	CASSLAGGTAFGYGYTF	TGCGCCAGCAGCTTGGCGGGTGGGACGGCATTTGGGTATGGCTACACCTTC
TRBD2	TRBV19	16	few	TRBJ2-1	CASSSRRGGGYNEQFF	TGTGCCAGTAGTTCCCGGCGGGGGGGCGGGTACAATGAGCAGTTCTTC
TRBD1	TRBV5-1	15	NA	TRBJ2-5	CASSIEDRVMKTQYF	TGCGCCAGCAGCATCGAGGACAGGGTAATGAAGACCCAGTACTTC
NA	TRBV7-3	14	NA	TRBJ1-1	CASSLKAANTEAFF	TGTGCCAGCAGCCTAAAGGCGGCGAACACTGAAGCTTTCTTT
NA	TRBV11-2	12	NA	TRBJ1-4	CASSLAGEKLFF	TGTGCCAGCAGCTTAGCCGGGGAAAAACTGTTTTTT
NA	TRBV28	12	NA	TRBJ1-1	CASSRDRYEAFF	TGTGCCAGCAGCCGAGACAGATATGAAGCTTTCTTT
NA	TRBV7-7	14	once	TRBJ2-2	CASSLAPNTGELFF	TGTGCCAGCAGCTTAGCCCCTAACACCGGGGAGCTGTTTTTT
NA	TRBV12-1	14	once	TRBJ2-2	CASRLYHRAGELFF	TGTGCCAGCAGGCTTTATCATAGAGCCGGGGAGCTGTTTTTT
TRBD2	TRBV2	15	once	TRBJ2-1	CASNTLQRDYNEQFF	TGTGCCAGCAACACGCTCCAGCGGGACTACAATGAGCAGTTCTTC
TRBD1	TRBV27	15	NA	TRBJ2-2	CASSWGTGEPGELFF	TGTGCCAGCAGTTGGGGGACAGGGGAGCCCGGGGAGCTGTTTTTT
NA	TRBV30	11	NA	TRBJ1-1	CACERNTEAFF	TGTGCCTGCGAACGGAACACTGAAGCTTTCTTT
NA	TRBV6-2/TRBV6-3	16	NA	TRBJ2-1	CASSYGNFRPYNEQFF	TGTGCCAGCAGTTACGGAAACTTCCGGCCTTACAATGAGCAGTTCTTC
NA	TRBV7-2	15	NA	TRBJ2-3	CASSAANPSTDTQYF	TGTGCCAGCAGCGCGGCCAATCCTAGCACAGATACGCAGTATTTT
TRBD1	TRBV28	13	NA	TRBJ1-2	CASRRDSKYGYTF	TGTGCCAGCCGACGGGACAGCAAATATGGCTACACCTTC
NA	TRBV5-6	17	once	TRBJ1-3	CASGISPFQYSGNTIYF	TGTGCCAGCGGGATCAGTCCATTTCAATACTCTGGAAACACCATATATTTT
NA	TRBV5-4	13	NA	TRBJ1-1	CASSLDGPTEAFF	TGTGCCAGCAGCCTCGACGGACCCACTGAAGCTTTCTTT
NA	TRBV24-1	12	NA	TRBJ2-3	CATASSTDTQYF	TGTGCCACCGCCAGTAGCACAGATACGCAGTATTTT